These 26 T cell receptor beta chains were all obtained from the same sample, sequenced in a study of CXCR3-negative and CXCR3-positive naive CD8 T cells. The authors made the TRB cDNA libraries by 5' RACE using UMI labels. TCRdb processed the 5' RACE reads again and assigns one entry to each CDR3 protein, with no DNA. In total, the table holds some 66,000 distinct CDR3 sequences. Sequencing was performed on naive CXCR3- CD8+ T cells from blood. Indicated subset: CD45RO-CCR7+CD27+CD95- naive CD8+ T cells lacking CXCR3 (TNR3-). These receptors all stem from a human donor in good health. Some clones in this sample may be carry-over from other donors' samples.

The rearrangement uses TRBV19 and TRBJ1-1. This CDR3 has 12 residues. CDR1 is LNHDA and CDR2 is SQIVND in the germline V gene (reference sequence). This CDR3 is CASSMPGTEAFF.

CDR3 residues: CASTYGNNEQYF. V gene TRBV7-9 combines with J gene TRBJ2-7. From germline, CDR1 is SEHNR and CDR2 FQNEAQ (reference sequence). The CDR3 totals 12 residues.

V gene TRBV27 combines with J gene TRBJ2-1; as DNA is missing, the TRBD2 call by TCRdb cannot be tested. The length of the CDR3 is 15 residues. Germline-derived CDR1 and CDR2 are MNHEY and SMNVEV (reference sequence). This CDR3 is CASSLDYDPYNEQFF.

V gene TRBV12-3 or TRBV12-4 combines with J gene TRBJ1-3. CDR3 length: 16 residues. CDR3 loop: CASSSRTAWDGNTIYF.

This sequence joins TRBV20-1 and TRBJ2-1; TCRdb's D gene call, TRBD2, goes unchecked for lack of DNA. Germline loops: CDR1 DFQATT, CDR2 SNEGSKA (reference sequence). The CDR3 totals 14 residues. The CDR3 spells CSATPDYAYNEQFF.

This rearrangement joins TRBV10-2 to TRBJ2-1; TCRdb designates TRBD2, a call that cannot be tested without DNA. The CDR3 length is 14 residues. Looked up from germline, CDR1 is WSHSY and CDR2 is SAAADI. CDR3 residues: CASSESRTRLEQFF.

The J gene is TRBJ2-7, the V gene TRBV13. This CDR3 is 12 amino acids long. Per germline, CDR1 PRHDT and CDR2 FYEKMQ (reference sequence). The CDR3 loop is CASSLSRAEQYF. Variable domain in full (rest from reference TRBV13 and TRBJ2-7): AAGVIQSPRHLIKEKRETATLKCYPIPRHDTVYWYQQGPGQDPQFLISFYEKMQSDKGSIPDRFSAQQFSDYHSELNMSSLELGDSALYFCASSLSRAEQYFGPGTRLTVT.

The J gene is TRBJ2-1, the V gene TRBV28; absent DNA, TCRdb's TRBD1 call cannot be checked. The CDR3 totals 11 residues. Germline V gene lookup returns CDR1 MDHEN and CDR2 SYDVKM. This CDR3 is CATARPNEQFF.

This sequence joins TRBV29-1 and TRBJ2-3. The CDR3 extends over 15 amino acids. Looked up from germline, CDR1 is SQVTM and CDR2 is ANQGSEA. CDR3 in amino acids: CSVEDVWGSTDTQYF.

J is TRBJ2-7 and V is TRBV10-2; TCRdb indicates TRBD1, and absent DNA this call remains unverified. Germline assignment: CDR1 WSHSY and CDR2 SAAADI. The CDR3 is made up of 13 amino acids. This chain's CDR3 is CASTTGPSYEQYF.

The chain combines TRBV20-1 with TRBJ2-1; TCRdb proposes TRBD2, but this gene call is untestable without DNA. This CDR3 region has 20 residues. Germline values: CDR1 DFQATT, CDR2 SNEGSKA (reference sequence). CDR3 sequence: CSARDTGLAGGLRRPNEQFF.

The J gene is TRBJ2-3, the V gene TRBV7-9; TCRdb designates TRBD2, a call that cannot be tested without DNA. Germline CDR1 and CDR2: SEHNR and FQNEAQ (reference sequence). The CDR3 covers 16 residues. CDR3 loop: CASSPILAASTDTQYF.

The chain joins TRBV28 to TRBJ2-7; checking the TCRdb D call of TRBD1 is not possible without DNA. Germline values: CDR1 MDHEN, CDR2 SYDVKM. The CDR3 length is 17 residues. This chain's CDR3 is CASGFRDRGLHSYEQYF. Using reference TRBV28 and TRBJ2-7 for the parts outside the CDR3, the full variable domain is DVKVTQSSRYLVKRTGEKVFLECVQDMDHENMFWYRQDPGLGLRLIYFSYDVKMKEKGDIPEGYSVSREKKERFSLILESASTNQTSMYLCASGFRDRGLHSYEQYFGPGTRLTVT.

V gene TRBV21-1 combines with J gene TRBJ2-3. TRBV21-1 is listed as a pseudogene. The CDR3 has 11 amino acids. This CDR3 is CASSPTDTQYF.

This CDR3 reads CASSWEGGLSYEQYF. This chain connects TRBV2 to TRBJ2-7; the TCRdb call, TRBD2, lacks DNA for checking. Germline CDR1 reads SNHLY; CDR2 reads FYNNEI. This CDR3 region has 15 residues. Looking up the rest from reference TRBV2 and TRBJ2-7 gives the full variable domain: EPEVTQTPSHQVTQMGQEVILRCVPISNHLYFYWYRQILGQKVEFLVSFYNNEISEKSEIFDDQFSVERPDGSNFTLKIRSTKLEDSAMYFCASSWEGGLSYEQYFGPGTRLTVT.

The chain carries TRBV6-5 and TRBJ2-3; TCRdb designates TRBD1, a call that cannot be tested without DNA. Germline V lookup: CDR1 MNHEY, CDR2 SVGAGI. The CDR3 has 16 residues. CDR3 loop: CASSIQGVPTTDTQYF.

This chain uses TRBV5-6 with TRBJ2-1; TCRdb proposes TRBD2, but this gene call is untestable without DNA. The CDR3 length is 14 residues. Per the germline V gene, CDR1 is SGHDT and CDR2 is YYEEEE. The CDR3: CASSLVQREHEQFF.

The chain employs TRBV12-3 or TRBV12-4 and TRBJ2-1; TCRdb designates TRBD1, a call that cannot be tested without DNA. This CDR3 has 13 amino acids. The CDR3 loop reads CASTTGGWNEQFF.

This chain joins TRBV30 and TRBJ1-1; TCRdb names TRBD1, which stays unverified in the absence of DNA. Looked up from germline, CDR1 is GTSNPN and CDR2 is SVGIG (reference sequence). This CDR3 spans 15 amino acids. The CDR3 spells CAWSSLAQGATEAFF.

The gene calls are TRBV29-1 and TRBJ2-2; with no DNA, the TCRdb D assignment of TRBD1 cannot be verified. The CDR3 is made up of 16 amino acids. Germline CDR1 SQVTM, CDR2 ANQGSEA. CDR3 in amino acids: CSVEEGRGSLPGELFF.

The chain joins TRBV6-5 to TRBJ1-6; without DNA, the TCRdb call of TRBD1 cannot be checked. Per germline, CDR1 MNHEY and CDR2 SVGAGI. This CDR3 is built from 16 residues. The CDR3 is CASSYQMTGVNSPLHF.

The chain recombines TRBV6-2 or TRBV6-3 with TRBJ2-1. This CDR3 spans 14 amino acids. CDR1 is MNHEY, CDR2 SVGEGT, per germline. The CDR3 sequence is CASSPYQGYNEQFF.

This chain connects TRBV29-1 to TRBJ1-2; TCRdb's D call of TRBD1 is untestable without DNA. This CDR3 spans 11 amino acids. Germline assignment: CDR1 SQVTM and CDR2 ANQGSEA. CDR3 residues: CSATGNYGYTF.

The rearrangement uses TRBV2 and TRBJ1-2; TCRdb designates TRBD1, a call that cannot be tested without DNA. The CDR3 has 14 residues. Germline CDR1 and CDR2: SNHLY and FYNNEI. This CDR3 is CASRPTVFGYGYTF. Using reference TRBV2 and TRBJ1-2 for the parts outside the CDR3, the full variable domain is EPEVTQTPSHQVTQMGQEVILRCVPISNHLYFYWYRQILGQKVEFLVSFYNNEISEKSEIFDDQFSVERPDGSNFTLKIRSTKLEDSAMYFCASRPTVFGYGYTFGSGTRLTVV.

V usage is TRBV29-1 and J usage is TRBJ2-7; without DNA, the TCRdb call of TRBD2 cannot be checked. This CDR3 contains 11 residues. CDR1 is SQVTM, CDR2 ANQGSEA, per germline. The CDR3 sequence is CSVWRGYEQYF.

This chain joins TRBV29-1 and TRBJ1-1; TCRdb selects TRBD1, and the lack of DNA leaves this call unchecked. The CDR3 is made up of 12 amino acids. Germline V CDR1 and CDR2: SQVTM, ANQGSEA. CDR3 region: CSDRAGDTEAFF.